This T cell receptor (beta chain) is drawn from a study of T cells in localized non-small cell lung cancer. Study-wide results and limits: Because sequencing included only one region (of the tumor), heterogeneity remains possible.

Concerning this clone itself: What it binds is not known.

Sequencing was performed with immunoSEQ multiplex PCR; in TCRdb, only in-frame clones are kept and a portion is missing. This table has about 51,000 clones, 81% appearing once. V shed 3 bases, J shed 2 bases, and the junction held 9 bases outside the gene matches. The germline V gene encodes CDR1 MNHEY and CDR2 SMNVEV (reference sequence). The CDR3 sequence is 16 residues long. The rearrangement uses TRBV27 and TRBJ1-1; 7 bases line up with TRBD1. The specimen comprised peripheral blood mononuclear cells, sampled before any cancer treatment. The source is a man aged 40 to 70 with stage III lung adenocarcinoma. In DNA, the CDR3 is TGTGCCAGCAGTTTCCGACAGGGATGGGCTAACACTGAAGCTTTCTTT. This translates into CASSFRQGWANTEAFF.